This entry lists 21 T cell receptor beta chains sequenced from one sample in a study of radiotherapy plus CTLA-4 blockade in lung cancer. Here immunoSEQ multiplex PCR was the method, and the copy in TCRdb shows in-frame clones only, minus some. The sample carries about 95,000 clones, roughly 85% recorded once. The sample here was peripheral blood, taken from a patient treated with radiotherapy plus ipilimumab. These receptors were collected from a human donor with non-small cell lung cancer who had stable disease on radiotherapy plus ipilimumab.

V and J are TRBV30 and TRBJ2-5; weak D call: TRBD2 (5 bases). The CDR3 is 14 residues long. Per the germline V gene, CDR1 is GTSNPN and CDR2 is SVGIG (reference sequence). Trimming shortened V by 4 bases and J by 3 bases, and 15 bases separated the two germline ends. The CDR3 sequence: CAWKKAGAEETQYF. CDR3 DNA sequence: TGTGCCTGGAAGAAGGCGGGTGCTGAAGAGACCCAGTACTTC. Looking up the rest from reference TRBV30 and TRBJ2-5 gives the full variable domain: SQTIHQWPATLVQPVGSPLSLECTVEGTSNPNLYWYRQAAGRGLQLLFYSVGIGQISSEVPQNLSASRPQDRQFILSSKKLLLSDSGFYLCAWKKAGAEETQYFGPGTRLLVL.

The chain couples TRBV6-1 to TRBJ1-5; a weak D match, TRBD1 (6 bases). The germline V gene encodes CDR1 MNHNS and CDR2 SASEGT. V shed 7 bases and J shed 3 bases, with 13 bases lying between them. This CDR3 has 14 amino acids. The DNA of the CDR3 is TGTGCCAGCACGGACAGCGTTTACAATCAGCCCCAGCATTTT. Translated, it gives CASTDSVYNQPQHF.

The chain links TRBV6-6 to TRBJ2-3; 10 bases fit TRBD2. V trimming: 8 bases; J trimming: 0 bases; junction bases outside the gene matches: 8. Germline-derived CDR1 and CDR2 are MNHNY and SVGAGI (reference sequence). There are 16 residues in the CDR3. Here the CDR3 DNA reads TGTGCCAGCGGAAGCGGGGGGGCGGTGAGCACAGATACGCAGTATTTT. Its translation is CASGSGGAVSTDTQYF.

This clone has just one count. The chain couples TRBV4-1 to TRBJ1-4; perhaps TRBD1 as D (5 bases). The V end was cut by 3 bases, the J end by 4 bases, with 9 bases between. The CDR3 is 14 amino acids. The germline gives CDR1 MGHRA, CDR2 YSYEKL. CDR3 sequence (DNA): TGCGCCAGCAGCCATGACAGAGGTAATGAAAAACTGTTTTTT. Translation gives CASSHDRGNEKLFF.

The chain carries TRBV5-4 and TRBJ1-2; D is unresolved. Germline lookup yields CDR1 SGHNT and CDR2 YYREEE (reference sequence). The CDR3 length is 14 residues. The V end lost 0 bases, the J end lost 4 bases, and 10 bases lay between the germline ends. In DNA form, the CDR3 reads TGTGCCAGCAGCTTGGGCCAGGAAACCTATGGCTACACCTTC. Protein: CASSLGQETYGYTF.

This clone was counted only a few times. The CDR3 spells CASSATGDMGNTIYF. In nucleotides, the CDR3 is TGTGCCAGCAGCGCTACAGGGGACATGGGAAACACCATATATTTT. The chain recombines TRBV9 with TRBJ1-3; TRBD1 matches 7 bases. The CDR3 is made up of 15 amino acids. Germline V CDR1 and CDR2: SGDLS, YYNGEE. The trim removed 3 bases at V and 4 bases at J, leaving 7 bases unmatched.

The chain couples TRBV30 to TRBJ2-1; TRBD2 matches at 7 bases. After removal of 0 bases from V and 5 bases from J, the junction contained 7 bases not matched to a gene. CDR3 length: 15 amino acids. Per germline, CDR1 GTSNPN and CDR2 SVGIG (reference sequence). CDR3 region: CAWSVRAGTDNEQFF. As DNA, the CDR3 is TGTGCCTGGAGTGTACGAGCGGGAACCGACAATGAGCAGTTCTTC.

The rearrangement links TRBV5-1 to TRBJ1-6; no definite D call. The CDR3 contains 14 residues. V lost 1 base and J 5 bases, leaving 7 bases between the germline ends. Germline V lookup: CDR1 SGHRS, CDR2 YFSETQ. The DNA for the CDR3 is TGCGCCAGCAGCTTGACCTTTGATAATTCACCCCTCCACTTT. It codes for CASSLTFDNSPLHF. Combining the CDR3 with reference TRBV5-1 and TRBJ1-6 gives the whole variable domain KAGVTQTPRYLIKTRGQQVTLSCSPISGHRSVSWYQQTPGQGLQFLFEYFSETQRNKGNFPGRFSGRQFSNSRSEMNVSTLELGDSALYLCASSLTFDNSPLHFGNGTRLTVT.

V usage is TRBV6-5 and J usage is TRBJ2-7, with 8 bases fitting TRBD1. Per germline, CDR1 MNHEY and CDR2 SVGAGI. CDR3 length: 12 residues. Trimming at V came to 8 bases and at J to 1 base, leaving 1 base not matched to a gene. The CDR3 loop reads CASRTGSYEQYF. In nucleotides, the CDR3 is TGTGCCAGCCGGACAGGGTCCTACGAGCAGTACTTC.

This clone was seen a handful of times. The chain employs TRBV18 and TRBJ1-1; 7 positions agree with TRBD1. The germline gives CDR1 KGHSH, CDR2 LQKENI. The trim removed 6 bases at V and 1 base at J, leaving 5 bases unmatched. This CDR3 has 14 residues. The CDR3 is CASSPDRTNTEAFF. DNA of the CDR3: TGTGCCAGCTCTCCGGACAGGACGAACACTGAAGCTTTCTTT.

This chain links TRBV27 with TRBJ2-1, with D possibly matching TRBD1 (6 bases). Trimming pared 0 bases from V and 0 bases from J, leaving 12 bases between. Germline V gene lookup returns CDR1 MNHEY and CDR2 SMNVEV (reference sequence). The CDR3 has 17 residues. CDR3 nucleotides: TGTGCCAGCAGTTTATCCCGCCAGGGGTACTCCTACAATGAGCAGTTCTTC. Protein product: CASSLSRQGYSYNEQFF.

V is TRBV7-6 and J is TRBJ2-7; 7 bases line up with TRBD1. This CDR3 is 15 amino acids long. Unmatched junction bases numbered 9, after V lost 5 bases and J lost 2 bases. Germline V gives CDR1 SGHVS, CDR2 FNYEAQ. This CDR3 is CASSPRTGSAYEQYF. CDR3 coding DNA: TGTGCCAGCAGCCCACGGACAGGCTCTGCCTACGAGCAGTACTTC. Supplemented by reference TRBV7-6 and TRBJ2-7, the full variable domain reads GAGVSQSPRYKVTKRGQDVALRCDPISGHVSLYWYRQALGQGPEFLTYFNYEAQQDKSGLPNDRFSAERPEGSISTLTIQRTEQRDSAMYRCASSPRTGSAYEQYFGPGTRLTVT.

The chain couples TRBV7-6 to TRBJ1-5; a weak D match, TRBD1 (5 bases). V lost 6 bases and J 1 base, leaving 10 bases between the germline ends. The CDR3 has 14 residues. Germline CDR1 is SGHVS and CDR2 is FNYEAQ. Written as DNA, the CDR3 is TGTGCCAGCAGTCCCTGGGACAGCAATCAGCCCCAGCATTTT. Protein: CASSPWDSNQPQHF.

The sample holds one count of this clone. A read error may produce the germline difference seen at one junction end. The V gene is TRBV6-1, the J gene TRBJ1-1; D not certain. In germline, CDR1 is MNHNS, CDR2 SASEGT. The CDR3 sequence is 17 residues long. CDR3 region: CASSEPGAAGAYSEAFF. DNA of the CDR3: TGTGCCAGTAGTGAGCCGGGCGCGGCAGGCGCGTACTCAGAAGCTTTCTTT.

V is TRBV5-1 and J is TRBJ2-7; D may be TRBD1 or TRBD2 (5 bases each). The V gene lost 3 bases and the J gene lost 0 bases, with 22 bases spanning the gap. The CDR3 contains 18 residues. Germline assignment: CDR1 SGHRS and CDR2 YFSETQ. The CDR3 bases are TGCGCCAGCAGCTGGGACCCGCGGCAGGCCGCGAGCTCCTACGAGCAGTACTTC. This translates into CASSWDPRQAASSYEQYF.

The chain uses TRBV5-1 and TRBJ2-3; D uncertain. CDR3 length: 14 residues. Trimming cost V 1 base and J 2 bases, with 8 bases left between them. The germline V gene has CDR1 SGHRS and CDR2 YFSETQ. The CDR3 reads CASSLRLATDTQYF. CDR3 bases: TGCGCCAGCAGCTTGAGATTGGCCACAGATACGCAGTATTTT.

This clone was observed a handful of times. V and J are TRBV5-8 and TRBJ1-5; tentative D call: TRBD1 (6 bases). V gave up 2 bases and J gave up 11 bases, with 20 bases separating them. The CDR3 totals 15 residues. The V gene's germline CDR1 is SGHTS and CDR2 YDEGEE. The CDR3 DNA follows: TGTGCCAGCAGCTTCACCGGTACAGGGTCCCTGGCCCAGCATTTT. Protein sequence: CASSFTGTGSLAQHF.

This chain connects TRBV7-8 to TRBJ2-7, with D possibly matching TRBD1 (5 bases). The CDR3 is 16 residues long. Germline CDR1 reads SGHVS; CDR2 reads FQNEAQ. V was cut by 1 base and J by 4 bases, with 17 bases left in between. CDR3 residues: CASSLGIGRGLYEQYF. In DNA, the CDR3 is TGTGCCAGCAGCTTAGGGATAGGAAGGGGCTTATACGAGCAGTACTTC.

The chain is built from TRBV5-1 and TRBJ2-7; D not resolved. This CDR3 has 15 residues. V lost 1 base and J 0 bases, leaving 11 bases between the germline ends. Per the germline V gene, CDR1 is SGHRS and CDR2 is YFSETQ. The CDR3 sequence: CASSLSGTISYEQYF. Here the CDR3 DNA reads TGCGCCAGCAGCTTGTCAGGTACAATCTCCTACGAGCAGTACTTC. Complete variable domain (other parts from reference TRBV5-1 and TRBJ2-7): KAGVTQTPRYLIKTRGQQVTLSCSPISGHRSVSWYQQTPGQGLQFLFEYFSETQRNKGNFPGRFSGRQFSNSRSEMNVSTLELGDSALYLCASSLSGTISYEQYFGPGTRLTVT.

V gene TRBV15 combines with J gene TRBJ2-1, with a weak D call TRBD2 (5 bases). Germline CDR1 and CDR2: LNHNV and YYDKDF (reference sequence). The CDR3 covers 14 residues. V lost 11 bases, J lost 4 bases, and 18 bases lay in between. This CDR3 is CACSGGALYNEQFF. The DNA for the CDR3 is TGTGCCTGCAGTGGAGGCGCCTTATACAATGAGCAGTTCTTC.

This clone appeared a single time. The chain is built from TRBV7-3 and TRBJ2-2; no clear D. Trimming took off 5 bases at V and 2 bases at J, with 12 bases between the two ends. Germline V CDR1 and CDR2: SGHTA, FQGTGA. The CDR3 has 15 amino acids. CDR3 region: CASSQPGPNTGELFF. In DNA, the CDR3 is TGTGCCAGCAGCCAACCGGGCCCCAACACCGGGGAGCTGTTTTTT.